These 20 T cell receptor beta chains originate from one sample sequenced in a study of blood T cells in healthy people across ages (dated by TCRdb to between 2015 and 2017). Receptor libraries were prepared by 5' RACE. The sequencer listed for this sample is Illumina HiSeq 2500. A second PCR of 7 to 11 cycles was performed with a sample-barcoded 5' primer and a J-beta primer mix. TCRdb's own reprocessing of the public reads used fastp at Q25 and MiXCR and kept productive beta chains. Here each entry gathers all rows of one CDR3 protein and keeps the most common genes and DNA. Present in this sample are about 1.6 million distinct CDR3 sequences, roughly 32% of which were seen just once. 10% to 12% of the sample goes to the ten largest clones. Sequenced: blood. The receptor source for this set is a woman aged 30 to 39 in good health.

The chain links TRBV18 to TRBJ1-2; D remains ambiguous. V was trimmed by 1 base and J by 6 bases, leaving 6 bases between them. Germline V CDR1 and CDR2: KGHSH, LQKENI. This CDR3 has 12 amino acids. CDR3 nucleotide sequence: TGTGCCAGCTCACCACTCCAGGATGGCTACACCTTC. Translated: CASSPLQDGYTF.

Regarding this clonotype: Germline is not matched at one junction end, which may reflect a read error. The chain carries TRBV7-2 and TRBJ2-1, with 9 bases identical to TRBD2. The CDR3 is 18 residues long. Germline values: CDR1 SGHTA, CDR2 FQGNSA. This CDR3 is CASTLEGGRASSYNEQFF. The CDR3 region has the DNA TGTGCCAGCACCTTAGAAGGCGGGAGGGCCAGCTCCTACAATGAGCAGTTCTTC. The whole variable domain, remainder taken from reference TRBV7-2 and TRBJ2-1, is GAGVSQSPSNKVTEKGKDVELRCDPISGHTALYWYRQSLGQGLEFLIYFQGNSAPDKSGLPSDRFSAERTGGSVSTLTIQRTQQEDSAVYLCASTLEGGRASSYNEQFFGPGTRLTVL.

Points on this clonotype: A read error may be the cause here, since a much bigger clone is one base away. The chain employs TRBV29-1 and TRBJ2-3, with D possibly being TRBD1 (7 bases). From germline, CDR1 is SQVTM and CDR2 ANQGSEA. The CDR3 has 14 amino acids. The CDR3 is CSVETGAGTDTRYF. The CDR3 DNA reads TGCAGCGTTGAAACAGGGGCGGGAACAGATACGCGGTATTTT.

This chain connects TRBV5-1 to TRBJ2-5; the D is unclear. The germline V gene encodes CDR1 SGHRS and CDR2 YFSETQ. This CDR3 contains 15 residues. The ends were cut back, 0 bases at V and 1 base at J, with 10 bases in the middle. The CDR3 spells CASSLGFTAQETQYF. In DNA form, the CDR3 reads TGCGCCAGCAGCTTGGGATTCACAGCCCAAGAGACCCAGTACTTC.

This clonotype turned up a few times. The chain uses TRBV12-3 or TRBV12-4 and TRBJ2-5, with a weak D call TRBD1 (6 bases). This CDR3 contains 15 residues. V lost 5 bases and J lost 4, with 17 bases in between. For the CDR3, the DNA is TGTGCCAGCAGTCCCTCCCCTGGCAGGGGAGAGACCCAGTACTTC. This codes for CASSPSPGRGETQYF.

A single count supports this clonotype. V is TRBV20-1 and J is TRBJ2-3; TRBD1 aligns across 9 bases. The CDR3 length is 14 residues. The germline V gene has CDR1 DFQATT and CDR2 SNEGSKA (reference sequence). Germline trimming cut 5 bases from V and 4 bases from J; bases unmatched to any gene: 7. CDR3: CSAPRDRAADTQYF. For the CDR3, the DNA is TGCAGTGCTCCCCGGGACAGGGCTGCAGATACGCAGTATTTT.

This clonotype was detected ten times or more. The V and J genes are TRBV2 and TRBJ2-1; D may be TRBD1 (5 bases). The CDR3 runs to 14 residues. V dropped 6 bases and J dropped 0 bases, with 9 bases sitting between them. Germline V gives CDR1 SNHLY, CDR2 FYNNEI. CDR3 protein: CASSDSSSYNEQFF. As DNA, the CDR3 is TGTGCCAGCAGCGACAGTAGCTCCTACAATGAGCAGTTCTTC.

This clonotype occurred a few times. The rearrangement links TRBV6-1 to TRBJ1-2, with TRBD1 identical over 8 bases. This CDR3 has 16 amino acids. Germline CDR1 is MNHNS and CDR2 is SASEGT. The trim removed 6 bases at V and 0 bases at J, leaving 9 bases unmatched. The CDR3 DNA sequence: TGTGCCAGCAGGCTGACAGGGGAGTTAGCTAACTATGGCTACACCTTC. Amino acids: CASRLTGELANYGYTF.

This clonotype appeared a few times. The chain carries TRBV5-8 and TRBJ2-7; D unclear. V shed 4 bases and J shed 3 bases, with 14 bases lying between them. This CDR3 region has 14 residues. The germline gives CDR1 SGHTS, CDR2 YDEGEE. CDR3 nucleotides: TGTGCCAGCAGCGCCCACTATATCCGCTACGAGCAGTACTTC. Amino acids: CASSAHYIRYEQYF.

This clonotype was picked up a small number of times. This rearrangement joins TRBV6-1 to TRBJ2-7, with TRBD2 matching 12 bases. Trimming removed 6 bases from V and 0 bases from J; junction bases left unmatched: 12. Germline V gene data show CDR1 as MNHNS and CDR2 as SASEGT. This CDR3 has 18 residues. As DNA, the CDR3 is TGTGCCAGCAGGCCAACTAGCGGGGGGCTCTCATCCTCCTACGAGCAGTACTTC. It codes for CASRPTSGGLSSSYEQYF.

For the CDR3, the DNA is TGTGCCAGCGGCCGGGGCAGAGTACACAATGAGCAGTTCTTC. Its protein product is CASGRGRVHNEQFF. The chain recombines TRBV6-5 with TRBJ2-1; D may match TRBD1 or TRBD2 (5 bases each). The CDR3 is made up of 14 amino acids. The ends were cut back, 8 bases at V and 5 bases at J, with 16 bases in the middle. Germline CDR1 is MNHEY and CDR2 is SVGAGI.

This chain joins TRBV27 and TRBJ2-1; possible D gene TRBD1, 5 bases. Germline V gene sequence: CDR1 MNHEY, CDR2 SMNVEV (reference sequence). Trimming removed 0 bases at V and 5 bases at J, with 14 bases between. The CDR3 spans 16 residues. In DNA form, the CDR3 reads TGTGCCAGCAGTTTATCGAGAATCCGACAGAACAATGAGCAGTTCTTC. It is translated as CASSLSRIRQNNEQFF.

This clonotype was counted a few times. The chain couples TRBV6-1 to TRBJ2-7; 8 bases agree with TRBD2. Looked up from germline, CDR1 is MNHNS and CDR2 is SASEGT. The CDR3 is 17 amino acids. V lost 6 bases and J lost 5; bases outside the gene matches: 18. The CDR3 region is CASRDSRGSGTVHEQYF. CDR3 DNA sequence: TGTGCCAGCAGGGATTCACGGGGTAGCGGGACGGTCCACGAGCAGTACTTC.

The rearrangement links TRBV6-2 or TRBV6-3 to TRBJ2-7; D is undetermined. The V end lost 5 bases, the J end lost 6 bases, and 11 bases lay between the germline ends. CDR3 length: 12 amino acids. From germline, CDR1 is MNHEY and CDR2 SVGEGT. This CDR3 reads CASSQRVVEQYF. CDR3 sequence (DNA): TGTGCCAGCAGTCAACGGGTGGTCGAGCAGTACTTC.

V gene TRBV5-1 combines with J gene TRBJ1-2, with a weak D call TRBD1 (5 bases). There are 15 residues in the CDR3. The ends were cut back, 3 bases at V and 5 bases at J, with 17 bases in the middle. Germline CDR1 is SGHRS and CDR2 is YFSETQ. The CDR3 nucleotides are TGCGCCAGCAGCTCGGCAGGGAGTAGTAGGTATGGCTACACCTTC. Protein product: CASSSAGSSRYGYTF.

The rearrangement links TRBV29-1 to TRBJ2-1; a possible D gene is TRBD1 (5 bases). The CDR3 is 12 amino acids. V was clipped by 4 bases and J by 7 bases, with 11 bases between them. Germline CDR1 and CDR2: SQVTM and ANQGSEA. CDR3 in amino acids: CSVVDSRNEQFF. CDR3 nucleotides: TGCAGCGTTGTAGACAGCCGGAATGAGCAGTTCTTC.

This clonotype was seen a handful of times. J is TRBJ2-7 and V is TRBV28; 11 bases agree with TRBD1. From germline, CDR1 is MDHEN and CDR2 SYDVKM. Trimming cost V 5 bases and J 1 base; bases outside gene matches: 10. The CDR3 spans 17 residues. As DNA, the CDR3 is TGTGCCAGCAGTCGAGGGACAGGGGGAAGTTATTCCTACGAGCAGTACTTC. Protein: CASSRGTGGSYSYEQYF.

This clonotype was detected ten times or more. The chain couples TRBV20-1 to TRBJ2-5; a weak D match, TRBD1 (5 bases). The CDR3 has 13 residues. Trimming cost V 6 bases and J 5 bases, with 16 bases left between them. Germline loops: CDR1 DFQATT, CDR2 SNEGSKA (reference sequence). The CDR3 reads CSATPTVPETQYF. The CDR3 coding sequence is TGCAGTGCCACCCCGACAGTTCCCGAGACCCAGTACTTC.

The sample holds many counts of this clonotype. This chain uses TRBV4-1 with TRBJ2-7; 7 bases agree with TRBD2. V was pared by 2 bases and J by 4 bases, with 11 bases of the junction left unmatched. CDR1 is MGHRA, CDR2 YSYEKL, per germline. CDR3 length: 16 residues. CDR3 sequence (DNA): TGCGCCAGCAGCCAAATCGGCGGGGAGGGCCAGTACGAGCAGTACTTC. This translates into CASSQIGGEGQYEQYF.

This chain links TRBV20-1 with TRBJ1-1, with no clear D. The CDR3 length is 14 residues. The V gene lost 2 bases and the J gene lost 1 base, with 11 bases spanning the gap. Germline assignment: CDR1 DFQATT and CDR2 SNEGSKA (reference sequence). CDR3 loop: CSARFGHGNTEAFF. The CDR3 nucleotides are TGCAGTGCTAGATTTGGCCATGGGAACACTGAAGCTTTCTTT.